The source of this TCR beta chain is a study of T cell responses to AZD1222 COVID-19 vaccine. The wider study: Pooling was applied to second doses at about 4 or about 12 weeks.

Germline V gene data show CDR1 as MDHEN and CDR2 as SYDVKM. Trimming left V 7 bases short and J 8 bases short, with 18 bases between. The CDR3 extends over 14 amino acids. This clone came up once. Antigen: not known. Here immunoSEQ multiplex PCR was the method, and the copy in TCRdb shows in-frame clones only, minus some. This repertoire shows 100,000 to 120,000 clones, about 82% found once; its top ten account for about 3.5%. General study findings and limits: Epitopes outside B.1.351 and B.1.1.7 mutated regions reportedly drew nearly half of spike TCRs. Females outnumbered males among donors, who were mostly white British; clonal diversity was possibly underestimated.

The source is an adult in good health. The sequences come from peripheral blood, collected on day 0 of AZD1222 vaccination. The V and J genes are TRBV28 and TRBJ2-1; D possibly uses TRBD1 or TRBD2 (6 bases each). The CDR3 coding sequence is TGTGCCAGCACCATTGGGTTTAGGGGGGATGAGCAGTTCTTC. Translation: CASTIGFRGDEQFF.